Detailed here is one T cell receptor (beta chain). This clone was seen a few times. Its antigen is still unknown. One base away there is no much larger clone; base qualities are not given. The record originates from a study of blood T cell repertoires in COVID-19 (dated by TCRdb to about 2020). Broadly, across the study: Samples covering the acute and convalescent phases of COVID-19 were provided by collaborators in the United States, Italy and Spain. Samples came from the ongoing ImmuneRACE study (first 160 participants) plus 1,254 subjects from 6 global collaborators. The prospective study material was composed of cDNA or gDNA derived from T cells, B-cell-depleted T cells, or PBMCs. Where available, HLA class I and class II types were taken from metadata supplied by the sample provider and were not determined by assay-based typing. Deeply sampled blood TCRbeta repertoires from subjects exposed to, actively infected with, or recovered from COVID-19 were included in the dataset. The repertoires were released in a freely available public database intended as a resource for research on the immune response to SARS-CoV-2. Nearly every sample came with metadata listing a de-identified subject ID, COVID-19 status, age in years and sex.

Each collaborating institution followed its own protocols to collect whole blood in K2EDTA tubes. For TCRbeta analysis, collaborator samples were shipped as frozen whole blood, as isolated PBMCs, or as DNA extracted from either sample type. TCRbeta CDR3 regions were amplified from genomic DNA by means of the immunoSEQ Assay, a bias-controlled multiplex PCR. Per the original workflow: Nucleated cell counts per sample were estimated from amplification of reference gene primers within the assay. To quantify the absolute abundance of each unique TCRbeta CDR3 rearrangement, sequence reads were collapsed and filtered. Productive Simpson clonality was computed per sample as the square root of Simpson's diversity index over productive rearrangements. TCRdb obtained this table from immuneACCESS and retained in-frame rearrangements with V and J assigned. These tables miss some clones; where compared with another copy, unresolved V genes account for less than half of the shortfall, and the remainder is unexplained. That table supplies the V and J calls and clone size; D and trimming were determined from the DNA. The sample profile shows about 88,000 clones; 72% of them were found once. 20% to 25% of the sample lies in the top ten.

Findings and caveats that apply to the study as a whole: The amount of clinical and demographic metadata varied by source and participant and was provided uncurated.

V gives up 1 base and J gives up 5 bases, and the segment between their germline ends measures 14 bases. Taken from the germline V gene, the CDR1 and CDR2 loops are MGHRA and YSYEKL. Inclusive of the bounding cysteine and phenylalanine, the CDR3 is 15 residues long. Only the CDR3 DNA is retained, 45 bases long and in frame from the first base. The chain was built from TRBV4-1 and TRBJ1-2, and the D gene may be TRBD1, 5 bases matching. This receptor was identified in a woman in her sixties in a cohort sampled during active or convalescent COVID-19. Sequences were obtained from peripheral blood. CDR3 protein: CASSQVRQGFYGYTF. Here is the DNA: TGCGCCAGCAGCCAAGTCCGGCAGGGATTTTATGGCTACACCTTC.